Listed here are 13 T cell receptor beta chains from one sample, sequenced in a study of identical twins. TCRdb independently ran MiXCR on the 5' RACE reads; one entry per CDR3 protein. The table records around 95,000 distinct CDR3 sequences, 5.9% of them present only once. The sequenced sample consisted of memory T cells sorted from blood. These receptors were collected from a woman aged 45 to 65 in good health.

This clonotype was observed many times. The chain employs TRBV18 and TRBJ2-1; D is possibly TRBD2 (5 bases). The CDR3 is 16 amino acids. Germline CDR1 KGHSH, CDR2 LQKENI. Trimming pared 1 base from V and 4 bases from J, leaving 14 bases between. CDR3 protein: CASSPRRVPPYNEQFF. DNA of the CDR3: TGTGCCAGCTCACCACGGCGGGTCCCTCCTTACAATGAGCAGTTCTTC. The variable domain in full, completed from reference TRBV18 and TRBJ2-1, reads NAGVMQNPRHLVRRRGQEARLRCSPMKGHSHVYWYRQLPEEGLKFMVYLQKENIIDESGMPKERFSAEFPKEGPSILRIQQVVRGDSAAYFCASSPRRVPPYNEQFFGPGTRLTVL.

This clonotype was observed a handful of times. The CDR3 DNA sequence: TGTGCCAGCAGGACTAGCGGGGAAGAGACCCAGTACTTC. It codes for CASRTSGEETQYF. The V and J genes are TRBV12-3 or TRBV12-4 and TRBJ2-5; TRBD2 agrees at 11 bases. CDR3 length equals 13 residues. J lost 3 bases, V lost 6 bases, and 0 bases had no gene match.

The V and J genes are TRBV20-1 and TRBJ1-5; 7 positions match TRBD1. This CDR3 is 16 amino acids long. Germline lookup yields CDR1 DFQATT and CDR2 SNEGSKA (reference sequence). Losses at the gene ends were 1 base for V and 0 bases for J; bases not matched to a gene: 6. This CDR3 is CSARAETGVSNQPQHF. The CDR3 DNA reads TGCAGTGCTAGAGCGGAAACAGGGGTTAGCAATCAGCCCCAGCATTTT.

This sequence joins TRBV6-6 and TRBJ2-2; 7 bases are shared with TRBD1. Germline CDR1 is MNHNY and CDR2 is SVGAGI (reference sequence). This CDR3 has 12 amino acids. The V gene end was trimmed by 7 bases and the J gene end by 7 bases; junction bases not matched to a gene: 3. CDR3 amino acids: CASNAGGGELFF. CDR3 DNA sequence: TGTGCCAGCAACGCAGGGGGCGGGGAGCTGTTTTTT.

This clonotype was picked up many times. The chain joins TRBV27 to TRBJ1-5; perhaps TRBD1 as D (5 bases). The CDR3 has 18 amino acids. The V gene's germline CDR1 is MNHEY and CDR2 SMNVEV (reference sequence). Trimming removed 4 bases at V and 5 bases at J, with 24 bases between. CDR3 DNA sequence: TGTGCCAGCAGTTCCCGGGGGACGCCCGCCTGGGGATATCAGCCCCAGCATTTT. Translating it yields CASSSRGTPAWGYQPQHF.

The chain combines TRBV5-1 with TRBJ2-4; D is possibly TRBD2 (5 bases). Trimming stripped 0 bases from V and 7 bases from J, with 11 bases between. CDR1 and CDR2 (germline): SGHRS, YFSETQ. The CDR3 consists of 14 residues. The CDR3 nucleotides are TGCGCCAGCAGCTTGGGGGGAGAAACCAACATTCAGTACTTC. Residues: CASSLGGETNIQYF. The variable domain in full, with the rest retrieved from reference TRBV5-1 and TRBJ2-4, is KAGVTQTPRYLIKTRGQQVTLSCSPISGHRSVSWYQQTPGQGLQFLFEYFSETQRNKGNFPGRFSGRQFSNSRSEMNVSTLELGDSALYLCASSLGGETNIQYFGAGTRLSVL.

Only one count was recorded for this clonotype. Since a much larger clone is just one base distant, this may be a read error. The chain uses TRBV24-1 and TRBJ1-1; D not certain. From germline, CDR1 is KGHDR and CDR2 SFDVKD. The CDR3 extends over 14 amino acids. CDR3 nucleotides: TGTGCCACCTCCTCGAACCAAATGAACACTGAAGATTTCTTT. Encoded protein: CATSSNQMNTEDFF.

The chain has TRBV2 and TRBJ2-1, with 14 bases aligning to TRBD2. Germline V gene lookup returns CDR1 SNHLY and CDR2 FYNNEI. V shed 4 bases, J shed 6 bases, and the junction held 5 bases outside the gene matches. This CDR3 is built from 16 residues. The CDR3 DNA reads TGTGCCAGCAGTGGATCGGGGACTAGCGGGAGCAATGAGCAGTTCTTC. The encoded protein is CASSGSGTSGSNEQFF.

The sample holds many counts of this clonotype. The CDR3 DNA reads as TGTGCCAGCAGCTTAGAAGGCCGCGGGGGGGCTTATGGCTACACCTTC. Amino acids: CASSLEGRGGAYGYTF. The rearrangement uses TRBV11-3 and TRBJ1-2, with D perhaps matching TRBD1 (6 bases). The V gene lost 0 bases and the J gene lost 5 bases, with 16 bases spanning the gap. CDR3 size: 16 residues. CDR1 SGHNT and CDR2 YENEEA come from the germline V gene.

This clonotype occurred many times. The V gene is TRBV5-1, the J gene TRBJ2-3; D not resolved. The CDR3 consists of 11 residues. Deletions cut 5 bases from V and 0 bases from J, with 1 base between. Germline V gives CDR1 SGHRS, CDR2 YFSETQ. This CDR3 reads CASRSTDTQYF. The CDR3 nucleotides are TGCGCCAGCAGGAGCACAGATACGCAGTATTTT.

This clonotype was recorded many times. V is TRBV2 and J is TRBJ2-7; a weak D match, TRBD1 (5 bases). The CDR3 is made up of 14 amino acids. The germline gives CDR1 SNHLY, CDR2 FYNNEI. V was clipped by 9 bases and J by 0 bases, with 15 bases between them. CDR3 protein: CARNLDSSSYEQYF. The CDR3 DNA sequence: TGTGCCAGGAACCTTGACAGCAGCTCCTACGAGCAGTACTTC.

This clonotype appeared many times. The V and J genes are TRBV4-2 and TRBJ2-5, with D perhaps TRBD2 (6 bases). The germline V gene encodes CDR1 LGHNA and CDR2 YNFKEQ. The CDR3 is 18 residues long. The V end lost 2 bases, the J end lost 0 bases, and 19 bases lay between the germline ends. The CDR3 region is CASSQTMTLAGHQETQYF. For the CDR3, the DNA is TGTGCCAGCAGCCAAACCATGACTCTGGCGGGACACCAAGAGACCCAGTACTTC.

This clonotype was counted ten times or more. This chain uses TRBV7-9 with TRBJ2-7; TRBD1 or TRBD2 may be the D gene (6 bases each). The CDR3 is made up of 14 amino acids. Germline assignment: CDR1 SEHNR and CDR2 FQNEAQ (reference sequence). V shed 5 bases and J shed 5 bases, with 16 bases lying between them. CDR3 bases: TGTGCCAGCAGCCGCCGGGGGCCCCTGCACGAGCAGTACTTC. Translated, it gives CASSRRGPLHEQYF.